This T cell receptor beta chain was identified during a study of lymphopenia after photon versus proton radiotherapy. Profiling relied on immunoSEQ multiplex PCR, and the TCRdb table lists in-frame clones only, not all of them. The sample includes some 29,000 clones, about 87% seen only once; the top ten take 50%. For this clone: Its antigen is not identified.

Study-level findings and limits: After the lymphocyte nadir, photon-treated repertoires showed oligoclonal expansion, especially of CD8+ Temra cells. Under photons, naive T cells and diversity fell while effector/memory populations rose.

CDR1 and CDR2 (germline): SGHDN, FVKESK. Trimming stripped 0 bases from V and 12 bases from J, with 8 bases between. This CDR3 contains 12 residues. The clonotype comes from a woman in her sixties with cholangiocarcinoma. Some clones in this sample may be carry-over from other donors' samples. This material consisted of peripheral blood, taken from a patient treated with proton-based radiotherapy. The genes are TRBV14 and TRBJ1-4; D is ambiguous. The CDR3 loop reads CASSQDTAQLFF. The CDR3, as DNA: TGTGCCAGCAGCCAAGATACGGCCCAACTGTTTTTT. The complete variable domain, with remaining parts taken from reference TRBV14 and TRBJ1-4, reads EAGVTQFPSHSVIEKGQTVTLRCDPISGHDNLYWYRRVMGKEIKFLLHFVKESKQDESGMPNNRFLAERTGGTYSTLKVQPAELEDSGVYFCASSQDTAQLFFGSGTQLSVL.